The rows below give T cell receptor beta chains drawn from one sample of a study of blood T cells in healthy people across ages. TCRdb re-analysed the 5' RACE reads in MiXCR, keeping a single row per CDR3 protein. The sample contains 780,000 or so distinct CDR3 sequences, 25% of which appear only once. This sample was shared with a second study, whose subject was T cells of mothers and their children.

Sequenced: blood. The source of these receptors is a boy younger than 18 in good health. The CDR3 runs from the conserved cysteine through the conserved F or W. Fields, in order: CDR3 length, V gene, J gene, D gene, clone size, CDR3 DNA, CDR3 protein. D genes are given only for firm matches. The size field is filled for only some rows; it gives once, few, many or a size class.

cdr3_length: 15; v_call: TRBV10-3; j_call: TRBJ1-2; d_call: TRBD1; clone_size: -; cdr3_nt: TGTGCCATCAGTGAGTTAGCAGGGGGCGCGAAGGGCTACACCTTC; cdr3_aa: CAISELAGGAKGYTF
cdr3_length: 16; v_call: TRBV6-2/TRBV6-3; j_call: TRBJ2-7; d_call: TRBD1; clone_size: -; cdr3_nt: TGTGCCAGCAGTTACTCGGGGGAAAGGGGGCTGGACGAGCAATACTTC; cdr3_aa: CASSYSGERGLDEQYF
cdr3_length: 15; v_call: TRBV9; j_call: TRBJ2-7; d_call: TRBD2; clone_size: few; cdr3_nt: TGTGCCAGCAGCATCAGCGGGGGGCCGACCTACGAGCAGTACTTC; cdr3_aa: CASSISGGPTYEQYF
cdr3_length: 15; v_call: TRBV12-3/TRBV12-4; j_call: TRBJ2-6; d_call: TRBD2; clone_size: few; cdr3_nt: TGTGCCAACAGCCCCGGGGGGTCTGGGGCCAACGTCCTGACTTTC; cdr3_aa: CANSPGGSGANVLTF
cdr3_length: 14; v_call: TRBV30; j_call: TRBJ2-1; d_call: -; clone_size: -; cdr3_nt: TGTGCCTGGAGTGTTGACTACAGGGCGGATGAGCAGTTCTTC; cdr3_aa: CAWSVDYRADEQFF
cdr3_length: 16; v_call: TRBV12-3/TRBV12-4; j_call: TRBJ2-6; d_call: -; clone_size: few; cdr3_nt: TGTGCCAGCAACGGGATACAGGGCCCTGGGGCCAACGTCCTGACTTTC; cdr3_aa: CASNGIQGPGANVLTF
cdr3_length: 16; v_call: TRBV19; j_call: TRBJ2-6; d_call: -; clone_size: few; cdr3_nt: TGTGCCAGTACCCAACCCGGGTTTTCTGGGGCCAACGTCCTGACTTTC; cdr3_aa: CASTQPGFSGANVLTF
cdr3_length: 16; v_call: TRBV28; j_call: TRBJ2-3; d_call: -; clone_size: -; cdr3_nt: TGTGCCAGCAGTTTCCCCCTCAGACAAAGGACAGATACGCAGTATTTT; cdr3_aa: CASSFPLRQRTDTQYF
cdr3_length: 14; v_call: TRBV7-2; j_call: TRBJ1-2; d_call: TRBD1; clone_size: few; cdr3_nt: TGTGCCAGCAGCCTCGGGACAGGGAGGGGCGGCTACACCTTC; cdr3_aa: CASSLGTGRGGYTF
cdr3_length: 14; v_call: TRBV29-1; j_call: TRBJ2-1; d_call: TRBD1; clone_size: -; cdr3_nt: TGCAGCGCGGAGACAGGGTTCGTTTTCGATGAGCAGTTCTTC; cdr3_aa: CSAETGFVFDEQFF
cdr3_length: 15; v_call: TRBV6-2/TRBV6-3; j_call: TRBJ2-1; d_call: TRBD2; clone_size: few; cdr3_nt: TGTGCCAGTAAGGGACTAGCGTCCTCCTACAATGAGCAGTTCTTC; cdr3_aa: CASKGLASSYNEQFF
cdr3_length: 16; v_call: TRBV7-9; j_call: TRBJ2-7; d_call: TRBD1; clone_size: -; cdr3_nt: TGTGCCAGCAGCCATCCGGGACAGGGGGTGAGCTACGAGCAGTACTTC; cdr3_aa: CASSHPGQGVSYEQYF
cdr3_length: 17; v_call: TRBV7-2; j_call: TRBJ1-1; d_call: TRBD1; clone_size: -; cdr3_nt: TGTGCCAGCAGTACAGGGACAGGGGGTTTTGGTATAACTGAAGCTTTCTTT; cdr3_aa: CASSTGTGGFGITEAFF
cdr3_length: 15; v_call: TRBV3-1; j_call: TRBJ1-1; d_call: TRBD1; clone_size: -; cdr3_nt: TGTGCCAGCAGCCCACGAAGGGGGCTGGGCGCTGAAGCTTTCTTT; cdr3_aa: CASSPRRGLGAEAFF
cdr3_length: 16; v_call: TRBV2; j_call: TRBJ2-3; d_call: TRBD2; clone_size: few; cdr3_nt: TGTGCCAGCAGAACCGGGCTGGGACTAGCAACCGATACGCAGTATTTT; cdr3_aa: CASRTGLGLATDTQYF
cdr3_length: 14; v_call: TRBV20-1; j_call: TRBJ2-1; d_call: -; clone_size: many; cdr3_nt: TGCAGTGCTAGGGGGCGGAACTCCTACAATGAGCAGTTCTTC; cdr3_aa: CSARGRNSYNEQFF
cdr3_length: 15; v_call: TRBV7-2; j_call: TRBJ2-1; d_call: TRBD2; clone_size: many; cdr3_nt: TGTGCCAGCAGCATTAGCGGGGTTTCCTACAATGAGCAGTTCTTC; cdr3_aa: CASSISGVSYNEQFF
cdr3_length: 15; v_call: TRBV29-1; j_call: TRBJ2-3; d_call: TRBD2; clone_size: few; cdr3_nt: TGCAGCGTGGATGGGGGACTAGCCCACACAGATACGCAGTATTTT; cdr3_aa: CSVDGGLAHTDTQYF
cdr3_length: 17; v_call: TRBV4-3; j_call: TRBJ2-3; d_call: -; clone_size: -; cdr3_nt: TGCGCCAGCAGCCAAGAGCTCTCAGCGTCAGTCACAGATACGCAGTATTTT; cdr3_aa: CASSQELSASVTDTQYF
cdr3_length: 17; v_call: TRBV6-2/TRBV6-3; j_call: TRBJ2-1; d_call: TRBD2; clone_size: few; cdr3_nt: TGTGCCAGCAGTTACTCTCCCGGCGGGGGGTCCTACAATGAGCAGTTCTTC; cdr3_aa: CASSYSPGGGSYNEQFF
cdr3_length: 18; v_call: TRBV7-9; j_call: TRBJ2-1; d_call: TRBD2; clone_size: few; cdr3_nt: TGTGCCAGCAGCGGGCGACTAGCGGGATGGGGCTCCTACAATGAGCAGTTCTTC; cdr3_aa: CASSGRLAGWGSYNEQFF
cdr3_length: 13; v_call: TRBV6-5; j_call: TRBJ2-7; d_call: -; clone_size: -; cdr3_nt: TGTGCCAGCAGTTACTGGTCATCGGTCGAGCAGTACTTC; cdr3_aa: CASSYWSSVEQYF
cdr3_length: 18; v_call: TRBV5-6; j_call: TRBJ2-3; d_call: TRBD2; clone_size: few; cdr3_nt: TGTGCCAGCAGCTTCCCCCGACTAGCGGAGTTTATCACAGATACGCAGTATTTT; cdr3_aa: CASSFPRLAEFITDTQYF
cdr3_length: 18; v_call: TRBV23-1; j_call: TRBJ1-1; d_call: TRBD1; clone_size: -; cdr3_nt: TGCGCCAGCAGTCACTGGGGCCCCCGACAGGGGTTGAACACTGAAGCTTTCTTT; cdr3_aa: CASSHWGPRQGLNTEAFF
cdr3_length: 19; v_call: TRBV9; j_call: TRBJ2-3; d_call: -; clone_size: few; cdr3_nt: TGTGCCAGCAGCGAGAGGGGCTGGAACGGGGGCCCGAGCACAGATACGCAGTATTTT; cdr3_aa: CASSERGWNGGPSTDTQYF
cdr3_length: 15; v_call: TRBV6-4; j_call: TRBJ2-1; d_call: -; clone_size: -; cdr3_nt: TGTGCCAGCAGTGAAACCCGGGACTCTTACAATGAGCAGTTCTTC; cdr3_aa: CASSETRDSYNEQFF
cdr3_length: 15; v_call: TRBV20-1; j_call: TRBJ2-7; d_call: TRBD1; clone_size: few; cdr3_nt: TGCAGTGCTAGAGTCGCTCTAGGACAGGCCTACGAGCAGTACTTC; cdr3_aa: CSARVALGQAYEQYF
cdr3_length: 15; v_call: TRBV5-1; j_call: TRBJ2-1; d_call: TRBD1; clone_size: -; cdr3_nt: TGCGCCAGCAGCACGACAGGGATGTTCAACAATGAGCAGTTCTTC; cdr3_aa: CASSTTGMFNNEQFF
cdr3_length: 15; v_call: TRBV29-1; j_call: TRBJ2-1; d_call: -; clone_size: -; cdr3_nt: TGCAGCGCCCCGGCCGGAGGATTCTCCTACAATGAGCAGTTCTTC; cdr3_aa: CSAPAGGFSYNEQFF
cdr3_length: 16; v_call: TRBV27; j_call: TRBJ2-2; d_call: -; clone_size: few; cdr3_nt: TGTGCCAGCAGTTTATCGGGGCAGGGATACACCGGGGAGCTGTTTTTT; cdr3_aa: CASSLSGQGYTGELFF
cdr3_length: 15; v_call: TRBV29-1; j_call: TRBJ1-4; d_call: TRBD1; clone_size: -; cdr3_nt: TGCAGCGTTGGGGACAGGGGGCAGGCTAATGAAAAACTGTTTTTT; cdr3_aa: CSVGDRGQANEKLFF
cdr3_length: 16; v_call: TRBV12-3/TRBV12-4; j_call: TRBJ2-4; d_call: TRBD2; clone_size: -; cdr3_nt: TGTGCCAGCAGTAACGGACTAGCGGGGGGGAAAATCATTCAGTACTTC; cdr3_aa: CASSNGLAGGKIIQYF
cdr3_length: 14; v_call: TRBV2; j_call: TRBJ2-5; d_call: TRBD1; clone_size: few; cdr3_nt: TGTGCCAGCAGTGACGGGACAGCGAATGAGACCCAGTACTTC; cdr3_aa: CASSDGTANETQYF
cdr3_length: 12; v_call: TRBV5-6; j_call: TRBJ2-1; d_call: TRBD1; clone_size: many; cdr3_nt: TGTGCCAGCAGCTTGGGACAGGGGGAGGAGTTCTTC; cdr3_aa: CASSLGQGEEFF
cdr3_length: 12; v_call: TRBV19; j_call: TRBJ2-7; d_call: -; clone_size: -; cdr3_nt: TGTGCCAGTACTGCGAACTCCTACGAGCAGTACTTC; cdr3_aa: CASTANSYEQYF
cdr3_length: 11; v_call: TRBV10-3; j_call: TRBJ2-3; d_call: -; clone_size: few; cdr3_nt: TGTGCCAACGGACCCCTGGATACGCAGTATTTT; cdr3_aa: CANGPLDTQYF
cdr3_length: 14; v_call: TRBV7-2; j_call: TRBJ1-1; d_call: -; clone_size: few; cdr3_nt: TGTGCCAGCAGCTTAATAGGGTATCGAACTGAAGCTTTCTTT; cdr3_aa: CASSLIGYRTEAFF
cdr3_length: 14; v_call: TRBV2; j_call: TRBJ1-5; d_call: -; clone_size: -; cdr3_nt: TGTGCCAGCAGTGAAGCGCGGGGGGATCAGCCCCAGCATTTT; cdr3_aa: CASSEARGDQPQHF
cdr3_length: 16; v_call: TRBV3-1; j_call: TRBJ2-1; d_call: TRBD2; clone_size: few; cdr3_nt: TGTGCCAGCAGCCGGACTAGCGGGAGGGCCATCCATGAGCAGTTCTTC; cdr3_aa: CASSRTSGRAIHEQFF
cdr3_length: 16; v_call: TRBV7-2; j_call: TRBJ2-3; d_call: TRBD2; clone_size: -; cdr3_nt: TGTGCCAGCAGCCCACCGGGACTAGTTGGTGCAGATACGCAGTATTTT; cdr3_aa: CASSPPGLVGADTQYF
cdr3_length: 15; v_call: TRBV28; j_call: TRBJ2-1; d_call: -; clone_size: few; cdr3_nt: TGTGCCAGCAGGCAAAGAGGAGATTACTACAATGAGCAGTTCTTC; cdr3_aa: CASRQRGDYYNEQFF
cdr3_length: 13; v_call: TRBV14; j_call: TRBJ2-1; d_call: TRBD2; clone_size: few; cdr3_nt: TGTGCCAGCTTCTATAGCGGGCAACATGAGCAGTTCTTC; cdr3_aa: CASFYSGQHEQFF
cdr3_length: 18; v_call: TRBV28; j_call: TRBJ2-1; d_call: TRBD1; clone_size: -; cdr3_nt: TGTGCCAGCAGACTCGACAGGGGTGGGTCATACTCCTACAATGAGCAGTTCTTC; cdr3_aa: CASRLDRGGSYSYNEQFF
cdr3_length: 13; v_call: TRBV15; j_call: TRBJ2-7; d_call: -; clone_size: few; cdr3_nt: TGTGCCACCAGCCGACCGGGACCCTACGAGCAGTACTTC; cdr3_aa: CATSRPGPYEQYF
cdr3_length: 15; v_call: TRBV9; j_call: TRBJ2-7; d_call: TRBD2; clone_size: -; cdr3_nt: TGTGCCAGCACCGTCCCGGGACTAGCGGGAGGCGAGCAGTACTTC; cdr3_aa: CASTVPGLAGGEQYF
cdr3_length: 15; v_call: TRBV3-1; j_call: TRBJ2-7; d_call: TRBD1; clone_size: few; cdr3_nt: TGTGCCAGCAGCCAAGTGGACAGGGATCTTGGCGAGCAGTACTTC; cdr3_aa: CASSQVDRDLGEQYF
cdr3_length: 17; v_call: TRBV28; j_call: TRBJ1-5; d_call: -; clone_size: few; cdr3_nt: TGTGCCAGCAGTTCCGAACGGGGAGCCTCGGGCAATCAGCCCCAGCATTTT; cdr3_aa: CASSSERGASGNQPQHF
cdr3_length: 13; v_call: TRBV2; j_call: TRBJ2-5; d_call: -; clone_size: few; cdr3_nt: TGTGCCAGCAGCCGTGCAGGGGCCGGGACCCAGTACTTC; cdr3_aa: CASSRAGAGTQYF
cdr3_length: 14; v_call: TRBV6-2/TRBV6-3; j_call: TRBJ2-7; d_call: -; clone_size: few; cdr3_nt: TGTGCCAGCGTGGGTCAAAATAGAATCTACGAGCAGTACTTC; cdr3_aa: CASVGQNRIYEQYF
cdr3_length: 15; v_call: TRBV12-3/TRBV12-4; j_call: TRBJ2-5; d_call: TRBD1; clone_size: many; cdr3_nt: TGTGCCAGCAGTTTCTATGGACAGGGACAAGAGACCCAGTACTTC; cdr3_aa: CASSFYGQGQETQYF
cdr3_length: 13; v_call: TRBV28; j_call: TRBJ2-5; d_call: -; clone_size: few; cdr3_nt: TGTGCCAGCAGTTTCCCCGGAGTGAGCCCCCGGTACTTC; cdr3_aa: CASSFPGVSPRYF
cdr3_length: 13; v_call: TRBV27; j_call: TRBJ1-4; d_call: TRBD1; clone_size: -; cdr3_nt: TGTGCCAGCAGTTGGGACAGAGATGAAAAACTGTTTTTT; cdr3_aa: CASSWDRDEKLFF
cdr3_length: 13; v_call: TRBV6-2/TRBV6-3; j_call: TRBJ2-1; d_call: -; clone_size: -; cdr3_nt: TGTGCCAGCAGTTACTCGAGAGGGAATGAGCAGTTCTTC; cdr3_aa: CASSYSRGNEQFF